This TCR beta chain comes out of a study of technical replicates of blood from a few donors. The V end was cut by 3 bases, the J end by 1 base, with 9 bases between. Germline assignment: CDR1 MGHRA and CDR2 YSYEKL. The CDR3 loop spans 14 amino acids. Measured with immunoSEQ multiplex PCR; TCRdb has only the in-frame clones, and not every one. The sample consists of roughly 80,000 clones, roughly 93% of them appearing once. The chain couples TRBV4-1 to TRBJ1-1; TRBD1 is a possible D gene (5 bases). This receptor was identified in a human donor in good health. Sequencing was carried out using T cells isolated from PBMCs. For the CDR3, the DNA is TGCGCCAGCAGCCATCTTCAGGGGAACACTGAAGCTTTCTTT. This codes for CASSHLQGNTEAFF.